The 8 T cell receptor beta chains below all came from one sample that was sequenced in a study of lymphopenia after photon versus proton radiotherapy. Method: immunoSEQ multiplex PCR; TCRdb's copy keeps in-frame clones and lacks some. The sample shows some 64,000 clones, roughly 87% of them seen only once. Material: peripheral blood, obtained from a patient treated with proton-based radiotherapy. These TCRs come from an elderly man with esophageal cancer.

The genes are TRBV27 and TRBJ1-3; D gene ambiguous. The CDR3 length is 16 residues. Trimming stripped 9 bases from V and 0 bases from J, with 18 bases between. CDR1 is MNHEY, CDR2 SMNVEV, per germline (reference sequence). CDR3 protein: CARQLILRDSGNTIYF. The CDR3 nucleotides are TGTGCCAGGCAGTTAATCCTACGGGACTCTGGAAACACCATATATTTT.

The chain uses TRBV14 and TRBJ2-1; possible D gene TRBD1, 7 bases. This CDR3 is built from 16 residues. With 4 bases removed from V and 4 bases from J, the gap between germline ends came to 17 bases. From germline, CDR1 is SGHDN and CDR2 FVKESK. The CDR3, as DNA: TGTGCCAGCAGCCGCTTAGGAGGGACAGAATACAATGAGCAGTTCTTC. Translation gives CASSRLGGTEYNEQFF.

The rearrangement links TRBV2 to TRBJ2-7, with TRBD1 as a possible D gene (6 bases). CDR1 and CDR2 (germline): SNHLY, FYNNEI. V shed 6 bases and J shed 4 bases, with 19 bases lying between them. This CDR3 contains 15 residues. The CDR3 DNA reads TGTGCCAGCAGGACAGCAGGGGCCGGCCCGTACGAGCAGTACTTC. Its protein is CASRTAGAGPYEQYF.

The chain couples TRBV5-6 to TRBJ1-1; D possibly corresponds to TRBD1 (6 bases). From germline, CDR1 is SGHDT and CDR2 YYEEEE. The germline V and J ends were trimmed by 3 bases and 5 bases, with 20 bases remaining between them. CDR3 size: 16 residues. CDR3 nucleotides: TGTGCCAGCAGCTACCGTCACGACAGGTGGGGGACTGAAGCTTTCTTT. Translation: CASSYRHDRWGTEAFF. Looking up the rest from reference TRBV5-6 and TRBJ1-1 gives the full variable domain: DAGVTQSPTHLIKTRGQQVTLRCSPKSGHDTVSWYQQALGQGPQFIFQYYEEEERQRGNFPDRFSGHQFPNYSSELNVNALLLGDSALYLCASSYRHDRWGTEAFFGQGTRLTVV.

The CDR3 DNA sequence: TGTGCCAGCAGCTCGGGGACTAGCGGGCAGACTACGCAGTATTTT. Residues: CASSSGTSGQTTQYF. V gene TRBV7-3 combines with J gene TRBJ2-3; 12 bases map to TRBD2. Looked up from germline, CDR1 is SGHTA and CDR2 is FQGTGA. J gave up 8 bases and V 4 bases, and 7 bases lay outside the gene matches. The CDR3 is made up of 15 amino acids.

This chain links TRBV5-4 with TRBJ2-1; a weak D match, TRBD2 (5 bases). Germline V gene data show CDR1 as SGHNT and CDR2 as YYREEE (reference sequence). V was pared by 0 bases and J by 10 bases, with 20 bases between. The CDR3 is 16 amino acids. CDR3 residues: CASSLDGGSRALEQFF. The CDR3 bases are TGTGCCAGCAGCTTGGACGGCGGGTCTAGAGCTCTGGAGCAGTTCTTC.

In its sample, this clone was seen once. This chain joins TRBV7-9 and TRBJ2-1; weak D call: TRBD2 (6 bases). Trimming left V 5 bases short and J 6 bases short, with 20 bases between. This CDR3 contains 16 residues. Per the germline V gene, CDR1 is SEHNR and CDR2 is FQNEAQ (reference sequence). CDR3 loop: CASSLGGRPLLNEQFF. CDR3 nucleotide sequence: TGTGCCAGCAGCCTAGGAGGGAGGCCGCTACTCAATGAGCAGTTCTTC.

The chain links TRBV4-1 to TRBJ1-2, with TRBD1 as a possible D gene (5 bases). The CDR3 is 16 residues long. Trimming took 3 bases from V and 5 from J, leaving 19 bases between them. From germline, CDR1 is MGHRA and CDR2 YSYEKL. CDR3 DNA: TGCGCCAGCAGCCAGTCCTCCTCGGGACGGTTGTATGGCTACACCTTC. It translates to CASSQSSSGRLYGYTF.